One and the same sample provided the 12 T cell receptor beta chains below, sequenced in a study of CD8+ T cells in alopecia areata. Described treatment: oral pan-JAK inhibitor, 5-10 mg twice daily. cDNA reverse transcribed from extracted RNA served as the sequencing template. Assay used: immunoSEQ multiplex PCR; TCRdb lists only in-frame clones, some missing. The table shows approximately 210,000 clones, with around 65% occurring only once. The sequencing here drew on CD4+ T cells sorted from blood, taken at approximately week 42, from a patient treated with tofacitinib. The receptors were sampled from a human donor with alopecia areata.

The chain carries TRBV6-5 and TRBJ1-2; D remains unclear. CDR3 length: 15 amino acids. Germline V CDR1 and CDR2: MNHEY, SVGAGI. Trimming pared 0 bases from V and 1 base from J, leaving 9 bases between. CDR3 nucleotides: TGTGCCAGCAGTTACTCGCAACACAATAACTATGGCTACACCTTC. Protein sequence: CASSYSQHNNYGYTF.

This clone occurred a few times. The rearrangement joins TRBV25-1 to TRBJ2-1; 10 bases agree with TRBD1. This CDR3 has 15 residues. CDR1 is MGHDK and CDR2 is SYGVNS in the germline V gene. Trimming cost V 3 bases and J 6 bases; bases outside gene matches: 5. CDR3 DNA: TGTGCCAGCAGTGAGTACGGGACAGGGGCCAATGAGCAGTTCTTC. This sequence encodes CASSEYGTGANEQFF.

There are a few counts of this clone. CDR3 DNA: TGCAGCGTTGCCGACAGAGAAAATTCACCCCTCCACTTT. The encoded protein is CSVADRENSPLHF. The chain joins TRBV29-1 to TRBJ1-6, with D tentatively TRBD1 (5 bases). Germline CDR1 SQVTM, CDR2 ANQGSEA. This CDR3 has 13 amino acids. Trimming left V 4 bases short and J 7 bases short, with 11 bases between.

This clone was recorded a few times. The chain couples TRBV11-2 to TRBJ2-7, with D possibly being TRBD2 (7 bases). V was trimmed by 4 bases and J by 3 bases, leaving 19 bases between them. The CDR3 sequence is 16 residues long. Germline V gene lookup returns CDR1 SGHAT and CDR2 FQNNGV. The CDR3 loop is CASSSMGGGDFYEQYF. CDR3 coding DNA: TGTGCCAGCAGCTCCATGGGCGGGGGCGATTTCTACGAGCAGTACTTC.

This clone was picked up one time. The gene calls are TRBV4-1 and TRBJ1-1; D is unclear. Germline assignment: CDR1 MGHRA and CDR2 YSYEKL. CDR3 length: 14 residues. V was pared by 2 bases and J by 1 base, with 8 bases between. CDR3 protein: CASSQPLRNTEAFF. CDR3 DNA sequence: TGCGCCAGCAGCCAACCCCTCCGGAACACTGAAGCTTTCTTT.

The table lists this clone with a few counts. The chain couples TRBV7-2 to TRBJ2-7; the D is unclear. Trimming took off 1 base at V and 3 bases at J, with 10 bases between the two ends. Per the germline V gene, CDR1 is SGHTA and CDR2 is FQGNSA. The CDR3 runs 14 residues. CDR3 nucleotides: TGTGCCAGCAGCTTAGGGCCTGAATACTACGAGCAGTACTTC. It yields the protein CASSLGPEYYEQYF.

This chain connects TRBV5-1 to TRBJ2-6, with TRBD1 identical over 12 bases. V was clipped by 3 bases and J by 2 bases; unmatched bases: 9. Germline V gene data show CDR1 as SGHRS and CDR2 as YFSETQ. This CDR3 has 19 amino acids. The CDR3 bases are TGCGCCAGCAGCTCGGGACAGGGGGCCACTAGAGCTGGGGCCAACGTCCTGACTTTC. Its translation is CASSSGQGATRAGANVLTF.

The CDR3 protein is CASRIDRGWADTQYF. The CDR3 bases are TGTGCCAGCAGGATTGACAGGGGTTGGGCAGATACGCAGTATTTT. The chain carries TRBV7-2 and TRBJ2-3; 8 nucleotides align to TRBD1. Germline V gene sequence: CDR1 SGHTA, CDR2 FQGNSA. The CDR3 contains 15 residues. V shed 6 bases and J 4 bases; nucleotides not matched to a gene: 9.

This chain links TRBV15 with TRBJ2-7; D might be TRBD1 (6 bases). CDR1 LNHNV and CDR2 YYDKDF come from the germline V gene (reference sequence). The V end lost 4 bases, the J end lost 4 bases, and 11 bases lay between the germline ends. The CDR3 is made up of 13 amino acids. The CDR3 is CATSMTRGYEQYF. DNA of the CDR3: TGTGCCACCAGCATGACGAGGGGGTACGAGCAGTACTTC. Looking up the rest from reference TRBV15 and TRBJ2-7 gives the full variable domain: DAMVIQNPRYQVTQFGKPVTLSCSQTLNHNVMYWYQQKSSQAPKLLFHYYDKDFNNEADTPDNFQSRRPNTSFCFLDIRSPGLGDTAMYLCATSMTRGYEQYFGPGTRLTVT.

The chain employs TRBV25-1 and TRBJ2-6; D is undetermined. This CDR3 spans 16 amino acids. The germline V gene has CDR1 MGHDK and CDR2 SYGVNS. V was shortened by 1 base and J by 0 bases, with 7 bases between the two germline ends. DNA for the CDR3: TGTGCCAGCAGTGAATCCCACAACTCTGGGGCCAACGTCCTGACTTTC. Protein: CASSESHNSGANVLTF.

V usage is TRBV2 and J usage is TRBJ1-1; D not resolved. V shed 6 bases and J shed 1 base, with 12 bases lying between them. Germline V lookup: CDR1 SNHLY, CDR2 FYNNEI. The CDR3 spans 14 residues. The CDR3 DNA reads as TGTGCCAGCAGCCTACGTAAACAGAACACTGAAGCTTTCTTT. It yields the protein CASSLRKQNTEAFF.

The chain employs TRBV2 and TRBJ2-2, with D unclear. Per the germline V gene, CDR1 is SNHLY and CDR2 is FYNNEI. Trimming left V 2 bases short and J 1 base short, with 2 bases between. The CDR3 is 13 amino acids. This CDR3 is CASSEQNTGELFF. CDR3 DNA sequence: TGTGCCAGCAGTGAACAGAACACCGGGGAGCTGTTTTTT.